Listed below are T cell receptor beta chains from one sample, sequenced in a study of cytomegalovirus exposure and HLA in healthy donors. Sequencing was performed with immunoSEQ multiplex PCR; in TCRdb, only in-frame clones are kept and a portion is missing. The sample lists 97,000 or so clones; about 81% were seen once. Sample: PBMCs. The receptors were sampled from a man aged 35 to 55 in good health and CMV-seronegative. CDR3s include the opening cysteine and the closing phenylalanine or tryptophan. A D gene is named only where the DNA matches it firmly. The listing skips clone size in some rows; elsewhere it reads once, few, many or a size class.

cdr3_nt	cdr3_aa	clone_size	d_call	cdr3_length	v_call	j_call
TGTGCCAGCAGCGTAGGAGGCTCGGGGACCCAGTACTTC	CASSVGGSGTQYF	NA	NA	13	TRBV9	TRBJ2-5
TGTGCCAGCAGCGCTTTCTGGGAGGATGAAAAACTGTTTTTT	CASSAFWEDEKLFF	NA	NA	14	TRBV9	TRBJ1-4
TGCGCCAGCAGCCGACGGACAGGAGAAGAGACCCAGTACTTC	CASSRRTGEETQYF	NA	TRBD1	14	TRBV4-3	TRBJ2-5
TGCAGTGCTAGCAATTACTATGGCTACACCTTC	CSASNYYGYTF	NA	NA	11	TRBV20-1	TRBJ1-2
TGTGCCAGCAGCCACGTTACAGGGGGAGCAAGGGGGGGCTACACCTTC	CASSHVTGGARGGYTF	NA	TRBD1	16	TRBV5-4	TRBJ1-2
TGCGCCAGCAGCTTGTGGCGGGGGGGACGGACCGGGGAGCTGTTTTTT	CASSLWRGGRTGELFF	NA	TRBD2	16	TRBV5-1	TRBJ2-2
TGTGCCTGGAGTGGGCAGGGACAGGGGGTCCAAGAGACCCAGTACTTC	CAWSGQGQGVQETQYF	once	TRBD1	16	TRBV30	TRBJ2-5
TGTGCCAGCTCCATGACAGATGGAGGCTACACCTTC	CASSMTDGGYTF	NA	NA	12	TRBV18	TRBJ1-2
TGTGCCACCCTGCCGCCGGGAACCTCTAACTATGGCTACACCTTC	CATLPPGTSNYGYTF	once	NA	15	TRBV28	TRBJ1-2
TGTGCCAGCAGCTTGACCGGGACAGGTTCCTACGAGCAGTACTTC	CASSLTGTGSYEQYF	NA	TRBD1	15	TRBV5-8	TRBJ2-7
TGCGCCAGCAGCCAAGGGGGACAGACAAACTATGGCTACACCTTC	CASSQGGQTNYGYTF	NA	TRBD1	15	TRBV4-3	TRBJ1-2
TGTGCCAGCAGTCTAACGGGACAGGGGGCTTACGAGCAGTACTTC	CASSLTGQGAYEQYF	once	TRBD1	15	TRBV11-3	TRBJ2-7
TGTGCCAGCAGTACCGGGACAGGGAGTTACGAGCAGTACTTC	CASSTGTGSYEQYF	NA	TRBD1	14	TRBV7-2	TRBJ2-7
TGTGCCTGGAGTCGTCTAGCGGCGAACACCGGGGAGCTGTTTTTT	CAWSRLAANTGELFF	once	TRBD2	15	TRBV30	TRBJ2-2
TGTGCCAGCAGCCCGGGACAGTCATCTTCTAACACCATATACTTT	CASSPGQSSSNTIYF	NA	TRBD1	15	TRBV7-2	TRBJ1-3
TGTGCCAGCTCGCCCGGGACAGGGGTAAGGTACGAGCAGTACTTC	CASSPGTGVRYEQYF	NA	TRBD1	15	TRBV18	TRBJ2-7
TGTGCCAGCAGTGAAGGGTTGAGGCAGAACTATGGCTACACCTTC	CASSEGLRQNYGYTF	NA	NA	15	TRBV6-1	TRBJ1-2
TGTGCCAGCAGCTTAACCCCACCCTCAGGGGGTCTTGGGAATTCACCCCTCCACTTT	CASSLTPPSGGLGNSPLHF	NA	TRBD1	19	TRBV7-2	TRBJ1-6
TGTGCCAGCAGCTTCAGCAGGGTGGTTAAAAACATTCAGTACTTC	CASSFSRVVKNIQYF	NA	NA	15	TRBV11-2	TRBJ2-4
TGTGCCAGCAGCCCCCGGGGGACAGGACACACCGGGGAGCTGTTTTTT	CASSPRGTGHTGELFF	NA	TRBD1	16	TRBV9	TRBJ2-2
TGTGCCAGCAGCGTCTCAACGGCCGGGGAGCTGTTTTTT	CASSVSTAGELFF	NA	NA	13	TRBV9	TRBJ2-2
TGTGCCAGCAGCCTCGGACAGAAAATGAACACTGAAGCTTTCTTT	CASSLGQKMNTEAFF	NA	NA	15	TRBV7-2	TRBJ1-1
TGTGCCAGCAGCCAAACAACAGGGGGCCGTCACGAGCAGTACTTC	CASSQTTGGRHEQYF	NA	TRBD1	15	TRBV7-9	TRBJ2-7
TGTGCCAGTAACCGGGACAGGGGATATACTGAAGCTTTCTTT	CASNRDRGYTEAFF	NA	TRBD1	14	TRBV2	TRBJ1-1
TGTGCCAGCAGCTTAGTCTCTAGCGGGGGGAGTGGGAATGAGCAGTTCTTC	CASSLVSSGGSGNEQFF	once	TRBD2	17	TRBV7-6	TRBJ2-1
TGTGCCAGCTCACCGGCGGGGAATAGCAATCAGCCCCAGCATTTT	CASSPAGNSNQPQHF	NA	NA	15	TRBV18	TRBJ1-5
TGCGCCAGCAGCCAAGAGTCCACGCGCTCTGGAAACACCATATATTTT	CASSQESTRSGNTIYF	few	NA	16	TRBV4-3	TRBJ1-3
TGTGCCAGCAGTTTACAGGAGAACACTGAAGCTTTCTTT	CASSLQENTEAFF	NA	NA	13	TRBV27	TRBJ1-1
TGCGCCAGCAGCCAAGAACCCACAGGGAATACGCAGTATTTT	CASSQEPTGNTQYF	NA	NA	14	TRBV4-3	TRBJ2-3
TGCGCCAGCAGCCAAATAATGGACAGGAACACTGAAGCTTTCTTT	CASSQIMDRNTEAFF	NA	NA	15	TRBV4-1	TRBJ1-1
TGCAGCGTTGAAGAGGGCCAGGAGGATGGCTACACCTTC	CSVEEGQEDGYTF	NA	NA	13	TRBV29-1	TRBJ1-2
TGTGCCAGCAGTTTGAGGACAGGGAGGGAGCAGTACTTC	CASSLRTGREQYF	few	TRBD1	13	TRBV28	TRBJ2-7
TGTGCCAGCAGTGAAGGGGCAGGGGGACGTCAGCCCCAGCATTTT	CASSEGAGGRQPQHF	NA	TRBD1	15	TRBV6-1	TRBJ1-5
TGTGCCAGCAGCTCGCCTAACCGGGACAGGGGCCCTTCTAACTATGGCTACACCTTC	CASSSPNRDRGPSNYGYTF	few	TRBD1	19	TRBV7-2	TRBJ1-2
TGTGCCAGCAGCCAAGCCCAGCGGGGGGTGTACAATGAGCAGTTCTTC	CASSQAQRGVYNEQFF	NA	TRBD2	16	TRBV4-2	TRBJ2-1
TGTGCCATCAGTGCCGGCTCCTACAATGAGCAGTTCTTC	CAISAGSYNEQFF	NA	NA	13	TRBV10-3	TRBJ2-1